Sequencing of this T cell receptor (beta chain) was carried out in a study of blood T cell repertoires in COVID-19. Turning to the study itself: Spain, Italy and the United States supplied samples that represented acute and convalescent COVID-19. PBMCs, B-cell-depleted T cells, or T cells provided the cDNA or gDNA that made up the material.

How the authors handled the data: Reference gene primer amplification in the assay estimated nucleated cell counts. Profiling relied on immunoSEQ multiplex PCR, and the TCRdb table lists in-frame clones only, not all of them. V, J and clone size reflect that table, while D and trimming were determined from the DNA. Here the sample spans 160,000 or so clones, around 84% being singletons. The V end was cut by 5 bases, the J end by 11 bases, with 13 bases between. The CDR3 length is 12 residues. The sample consisted of peripheral blood. The receptor was derived from a man between 35 and 55 years old with acute or convalescent COVID-19. V usage is TRBV12-3 or TRBV12-4 and J usage is TRBJ1-5; D is perhaps TRBD1 (6 bases). The CDR3 reads CASSRVRGSQHF. The DNA for the CDR3 is TGTGCCAGCAGTCGAGTTAGGGGGTCCCAGCATTTT.